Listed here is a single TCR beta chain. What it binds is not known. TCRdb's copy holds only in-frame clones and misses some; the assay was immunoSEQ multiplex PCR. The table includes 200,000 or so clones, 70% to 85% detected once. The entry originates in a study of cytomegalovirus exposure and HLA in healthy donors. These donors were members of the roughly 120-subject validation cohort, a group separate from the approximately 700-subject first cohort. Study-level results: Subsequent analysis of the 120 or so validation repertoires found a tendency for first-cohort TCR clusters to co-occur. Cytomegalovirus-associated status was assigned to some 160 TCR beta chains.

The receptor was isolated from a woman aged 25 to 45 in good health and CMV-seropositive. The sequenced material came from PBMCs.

As DNA, the CDR3 is TGTGCCATCAGTGGCGGAGGCGGCACAGATACGCAGTATTTT. It translates to CAISGGGGTDTQYF. J is TRBJ2-3 and V is TRBV10-3; perhaps TRBD2 as D (5 bases). The V end was cut by 4 bases, the J end by 1 base, with 9 bases between. This CDR3 is built from 14 residues. Germline CDR1 ENHRY, CDR2 SYGVKD.